One T cell receptor (beta chain) is described in this entry. A single count supports this clone. Its target antigen remains unknown. Base qualities are not at hand, and no much larger clone is one base apart. TCRbeta CDR3 regions were amplified from genomic DNA by means of the immunoSEQ Assay, a bias-controlled multiplex PCR. Per the source publication's procedure: Within the assay, amplification of reference gene primers was used to estimate how many nucleated cells each sample contained. To quantify the absolute abundance of each unique TCRbeta CDR3 rearrangement, sequence reads were collapsed and filtered. Productive Simpson clonality was computed per sample as the square root of Simpson's diversity index over productive rearrangements. This is the immuneACCESS table as TCRdb keeps it, with only in-frame sequences that have V and J called. A part of the clones is gone; compared with another copy, unresolved V genes explain less than half, and the rest is unexplained. D and trimming were read from the DNA, whereas the V and J calls and clone size are those reported in that table. Counted in this sample were 210,000 or so clones; approximately 80% of them appeared once. The leading ten clones occupy over 6.5% of the sample.

This specimen comes from a study of blood T cell repertoires in COVID-19 (dated by TCRdb to 2020 to 2022). About the study as a whole: Collaborator samples came from the United States, Italy and Spain and covered acute and convalescent phases of COVID-19. Where available, HLA class I and class II types were taken from metadata supplied by the sample provider and were not determined by assay-based typing. A de-identified subject ID, COVID-19 status, age in years and sex were almost always included in the sample metadata. The dataset comprised deeply sampled blood TCRbeta repertoires from subjects exposed to, actively infected with, or recovered from COVID-19. The prospective study material was composed of cDNA or gDNA derived from T cells, B-cell-depleted T cells, or PBMCs. The repertoires were made available in a free public database intended to serve as a resource for research on the immune response to SARS-CoV-2. The samples were drawn from two sources: the first 160 participants of the ongoing ImmuneRACE study, and approximately 1,300 subjects contributed by 6 global collaborators. The investigation overall reported the following: Clinical and demographic metadata were provided uncurated, with the amount varying by source and participant.

One collaborating source in Seattle enrolled patients while the patients were actively infected and followed the patients over time throughout the course of disease. Whole blood was collected in K2EDTA tubes by collaborating institutions according to the institutions' own protocols. For TCRbeta analysis, collaborators shipped samples in one of three forms: frozen whole blood, isolated PBMCs, or DNA extracted from either of those sample types. The sequenced material came from peripheral blood. The clonotype originates from an elderly woman with COVID-19, enrolled during active disease.

The CDR3 is CASSSAATTGELFF. The nucleotide sequence is TGTGCCAGCAGCTCAGCGGCAACCACCGGGGAGCTGTTTTTT. The V and J segments used are TRBV5-4 and TRBJ2-2, with TRBD2 perhaps the D gene, on 5 matching bases. A distance of 10 bases separates the germline ends of V and J, which lose 3 bases and 4 bases respectively. CDR1 and CDR2, per the germline V gene (reference sequence), are SGHNT and YYREEE. The CDR3 has 14 amino acids, counting the end cysteine and phenylalanine. Solely the CDR3 DNA is kept, with 42 bases framed from the first base.